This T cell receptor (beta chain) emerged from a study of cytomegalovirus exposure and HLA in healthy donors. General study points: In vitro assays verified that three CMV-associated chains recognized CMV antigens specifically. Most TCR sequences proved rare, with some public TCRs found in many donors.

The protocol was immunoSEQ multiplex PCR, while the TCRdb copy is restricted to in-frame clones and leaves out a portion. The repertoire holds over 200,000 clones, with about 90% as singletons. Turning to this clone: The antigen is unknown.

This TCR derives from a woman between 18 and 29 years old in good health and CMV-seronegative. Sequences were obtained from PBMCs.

The CDR3 DNA follows: TGTGCCTGGAGTGTACAACCAATCGAGAACACTGAAGCTTTCTTT. It is translated as CAWSVQPIENTEAFF. The chain is built from TRBV30 and TRBJ1-1; unclear D gene. The CDR3 spans 15 residues. Germline lookup yields CDR1 GTSNPN and CDR2 SVGIG (reference sequence). Trimming left V 0 bases short and J 1 base short, with 12 bases between.